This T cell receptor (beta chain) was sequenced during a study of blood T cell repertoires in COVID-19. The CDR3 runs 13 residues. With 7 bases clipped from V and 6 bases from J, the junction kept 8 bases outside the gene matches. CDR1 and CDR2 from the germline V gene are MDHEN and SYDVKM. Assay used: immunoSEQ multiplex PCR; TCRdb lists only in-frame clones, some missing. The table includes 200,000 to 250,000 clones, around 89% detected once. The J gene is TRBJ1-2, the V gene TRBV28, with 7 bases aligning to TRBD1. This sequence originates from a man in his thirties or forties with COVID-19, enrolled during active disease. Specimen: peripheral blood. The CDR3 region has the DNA TGTGCCAGCACCGACAGGGTCAGAAATGGCTACACCTTC. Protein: CASTDRVRNGYTF.